These 7 T cell receptor beta chains share one sample of origin, sequenced in a study of CD8 T cells in ankylosing spondylitis (dated by TCRdb to the late 2010s). The library was generated by 5' RACE. The run used an Illumina HiSeq 2500. The raw public reads went through TCRdb reprocessing: fastp at Q25, MiXCR clone calling, in-frame beta chains kept. Identical CDR3 proteins give one entry, which carries the most common genes and DNA. This sample has about 540,000 distinct CDR3 sequences in its table, and over 9.5% of those were observed once. The biggest ten clones account for 6.5% to 7% of the sample. Results the study describes overall, beyond this receptor: Blood from ankylosing spondylitis patients appeared to be characterized by a TCR beta motif composed of several highly homologous amino acid variants.

For these receptors, no antigen is known. The sample was blood, either unsorted or a sorted T cell fraction (not recorded which). Receptor source: a male donor with ankylosing spondylitis.

The sample holds many counts of this clonotype. This chain joins TRBV11-2 and TRBJ2-5; possible D gene TRBD2, 5 bases. Germline V gene data show CDR1 as SGHAT and CDR2 as FQNNGV. The CDR3 extends over 14 amino acids. V lost 5 bases and J 2 bases, leaving 12 bases between the germline ends. CDR3 coding DNA: TGTGCCAGCAGCCTACTCGGACTTCAAGAGACCCAGTACTTC. Translating gives CASSLLGLQETQYF.

This clonotype was seen only a few times. The chain uses TRBV6-2 or TRBV6-3 and TRBJ1-5; D gene unclear. Germline loops: CDR1 MNHEY, CDR2 SVGEGT. The CDR3 runs 13 residues. The V end was cut by 2 bases, the J end by 0 bases, with 2 bases between. The CDR3 loop is CASSYLSNQPQHF. The CDR3 coding sequence is TGTGCCAGCAGTTACCTTAGCAATCAGCCCCAGCATTTT.

The chain links TRBV21-1 to TRBJ1-1. TRBV21-1 is a pseudogene. CDR3 length equals 14 residues. In DNA, the CDR3 is TGTGCCAGCAGCAAAGCACTCGGGAACACTGAAGCTTTCTTT. Protein sequence: CASSKALGNTEAFF.

Worth noting for this clonotype: Here the CDR3 omits its conserved ending phenylalanine or tryptophan, so a read error is the likely source. The chain couples TRBV12-3 or TRBV12-4 to TRBJ1-4; TRBD1 agrees at 7 bases. The V segment lost 6 bases and the J segment 3 bases; nucleotides outside the gene matches: 7. The CDR3 is 15 residues long. CDR3 protein: CASSSDRAANEKLFL. The CDR3 DNA reads TGTGCCAGCAGCTCCGACAGGGCGGCTAATGAAAAACTGTTTCTT.

The sample holds a few counts of this clonotype. The genes are TRBV5-1 and TRBJ2-3; perhaps TRBD1 as D (5 bases). The CDR3 is 17 residues long. Germline V gene lookup returns CDR1 SGHRS and CDR2 YFSETQ. V lost 2 bases and J lost 2, with 18 bases in between. CDR3 region: CASSLGSWGEDTDTQYF. In nucleotides, the CDR3 is TGCGCCAGCAGCTTAGGCTCATGGGGCGAGGACACAGATACGCAGTATTTT.

This clonotype was observed a few times. Here the CDR3 DNA reads TGTGCCAGCAGGCGGGGTCCCCTTCATAGCAATCAGCCCCAGCATTTT. The encoded protein is CASRRGPLHSNQPQHF. The chain recombines TRBV6-1 with TRBJ1-5; D is ambiguous. The V end lost 6 bases, the J end lost 0 bases, and 15 bases lay between the germline ends. The V gene's germline CDR1 is MNHNS and CDR2 SASEGT. The CDR3 is 16 amino acids.

The V gene is TRBV7-9, the J gene TRBJ1-2; 7 nucleotides agree with TRBD1. The CDR3 sequence is 16 residues long. From germline, CDR1 is SEHNR and CDR2 FQNEAQ (reference sequence). V dropped 3 bases and J dropped 2; count of bases not matched to a gene: 9. Here the CDR3 DNA reads TGTGCCAGCAGCTTCTCCCCCGGACAGGTGAACTATGGCTACACCTTC. This translates into CASSFSPGQVNYGYTF.